Listed here are 20 T cell receptor beta chains from one sample, sequenced in a study of T cells in Graves' hyperthyroidism and ophthalmopathy (dated by TCRdb to the late 2010s). Library method: multiplex PCR. Sequencing relied on an Illumina HiSeq 2000. TCR beta CDR3 regions were amplified from RNA transcripts. The first round of RT-PCR for the TCR CDR3 was performed with the HTBI primer set and the Qiagen OneStep RT-PCR kit. The public sequencing data were trimmed at Q25 with fastp and processed into clonotypes with MiXCR by TCRdb, which kept only in-frame beta chains. Merged by CDR3 protein, the rows form single entries marked with the most common genes and DNA. Here the sample has 550,000 to 600,000 distinct CDR3 sequences; more than 13% occur a single time. The ten most abundant clones make up 7% to 9% of the sample. The source material was blood. These receptors all stem from a woman younger than 35 with Graves' ophthalmopathy.

This clonotype was found a few times. The CDR3 coding sequence is TGTGCCAGCAGTTTATCCCGCCCAGATACGCAGTATTTT. This gives the protein CASSLSRPDTQYF. The J gene is TRBJ2-3, the V gene TRBV27; no clear D gene. V dropped 0 bases and J dropped 4 bases, with 5 bases sitting between them. This CDR3 has 13 residues. Germline CDR1 MNHEY, CDR2 SMNVEV (reference sequence).

This clonotype was detected only a few times. The V and J genes are TRBV14 and TRBJ2-2; D gene ambiguous. The CDR3 totals 17 residues. From germline, CDR1 is SGHDN and CDR2 FVKESK. With 0 bases removed from V and 1 base from J, the gap between germline ends came to 12 bases. CDR3 in DNA: TGTGCCAGCAGCCAAGATTTTATGACGGAGAACACCGGGGAGCTGTTTTTT. Its protein product is CASSQDFMTENTGELFF.

The sample holds many counts of this clonotype. V and J are TRBV28 and TRBJ2-5; no clear D gene. Germline V gene data show CDR1 as MDHEN and CDR2 as SYDVKM. V gave up 9 bases and J gave up 13 bases, with 18 bases separating them. This CDR3 has 11 residues. CDR3 amino acids: CASASNQAPYF. Here the CDR3 DNA reads TGTGCCAGTGCATCGAACCAAGCCCCGTACTTC.

The CDR3 protein is CASSQEVPAGVGLSGANVLTF. For the CDR3, the DNA is TGCGCCAGCAGCCAAGAAGTCCCCGCGGGGGTGGGCCTCTCTGGGGCCAACGTCCTGACTTTC. V gene TRBV4-3 combines with J gene TRBJ2-6, with TRBD2 identical over 7 bases. Losses at the gene ends were 0 bases for V and 0 bases for J; bases not matched to a gene: 14. Per the germline V gene, CDR1 is LGHNA and CDR2 is YSLEER. This CDR3 region has 21 residues.

This rearrangement joins TRBV6-1 to TRBJ2-3, with 8 bases that match TRBD2. Per the germline V gene, CDR1 is MNHNS and CDR2 is SASEGT. J was trimmed by 4 bases and V by 6 bases; bases with no gene match: 9. This CDR3 spans 15 amino acids. This CDR3 is CASRTGLGRADTQYF. In nucleotides, the CDR3 is TGTGCCAGCAGGACGGGACTAGGCCGAGCAGATACGCAGTATTTT.

The sample holds a few counts of this clonotype. The chain couples TRBV5-4 to TRBJ1-2, with TRBD1 matching over 12 bases. This CDR3 is 14 amino acids long. V lost 5 bases to trimming and J lost 2 bases; unmatched junction nucleotides: 1. Germline assignment: CDR1 SGHNT and CDR2 YYREEE (reference sequence). CDR3 sequence (DNA): TGTGCCAGCAGAGGGACAGGGGGCAACTATGGCTACACCTTC. Translating gives CASRGTGGNYGYTF.

This clonotype was detected only a few times. The chain employs TRBV4-1 and TRBJ2-1, with 12 bases matching TRBD2. V was clipped by 4 bases and J by 8 bases; unmatched bases: 6. Per germline, CDR1 MGHRA and CDR2 YSYEKL. The CDR3 loop spans 15 amino acids. CDR3: CASSPTSGSSDEQFF. CDR3 nucleotide sequence: TGCGCCAGCAGCCCGACTAGCGGGAGTTCCGATGAGCAGTTCTTC.

Ten or more counts support this clonotype. The chain employs TRBV24-1 and TRBJ1-1; D is uncertain. Trimming pared 6 bases from V and 7 bases from J, leaving 8 bases between. This CDR3 has 11 amino acids. The germline CDR1 and CDR2 sequences are KGHDR and SFDVKD. CDR3 sequence (DNA): TGTGCCACCAGTAATCGTGGTGAAGCTTTCTTT. It encodes CATSNRGEAFF.

The sample holds one count of this clonotype. The chain has TRBV5-1 and TRBJ1-6, with D possibly TRBD1 on 5 matching bases. From germline, CDR1 is SGHRS and CDR2 YFSETQ. The V end lost 4 bases, the J end lost 0 bases, and 17 bases lay between the germline ends. This CDR3 comprises 18 residues. As DNA, the CDR3 is TGCGCCAGCAGCAAAGGGGACCGCTCAAGCTCCTATAATTCACCCCTCCACTTT. Amino acids: CASSKGDRSSSYNSPLHF.

This clonotype has ten or more counts. The chain links TRBV12-5 to TRBJ2-7; D possibly corresponds to TRBD2 (6 bases). Germline-derived CDR1 and CDR2 are LGHNT and FRNRAP. The CDR3 is 15 residues long. The V end was cut by 3 bases, the J end by 5 bases, with 17 bases between. As DNA, the CDR3 is TGTGCTAGTGGTTTTGTAGTCAGGGAGGCGGACGAGCAGTACTTC. Translation gives CASGFVVREADEQYF.

As for this clonotype: Given a much more abundant clone one base away, this may be a read error. The chain uses TRBV7-8 and TRBJ1-1; a possible D gene is TRBD1 (5 bases). The CDR3 has 14 residues. Trimming cost V 6 bases and J 5 bases, with 16 bases left between them. The germline V gene has CDR1 SGHVS and CDR2 FQNEAQ. The chain's CDR3 is CASSHYQGPTEAFF. In DNA form, the CDR3 reads TGTGCCAGCAGTCACTACCAGGGTCCTACTGAAGCTTTCTTT.

This clonotype was recorded at least ten times. The chain is built from TRBV30 and TRBJ1-4; a possible D gene is TRBD1 (6 bases). The CDR3 is 15 amino acids. V gave up 6 bases and J gave up 0 bases, with 14 bases separating them. CDR1 and CDR2 (germline): GTSNPN, SVGIG (reference sequence). The CDR3 reads CACQGPRATNEKLFF. CDR3 bases: TGTGCCTGCCAGGGGCCAAGGGCAACTAATGAAAAACTGTTTTTT. Together with reference TRBV30 and TRBJ1-4, the CDR3 gives the full variable domain: SQTIHQWPATLVQPVGSPLSLECTVEGTSNPNLYWYRQAAGRGLQLLFYSVGIGQISSEVPQNLSASRPQDRQFILSSKKLLLSDSGFYLCACQGPRATNEKLFFGSGTQLSVL.

The table lists this clonotype with many counts. This chain links TRBV27 with TRBJ2-5; 13 nucleotides match TRBD2. The CDR3 runs 16 residues. The V gene's germline CDR1 is MNHEY and CDR2 SMNVEV (reference sequence). Trimming cost V 4 bases and J 5 bases; bases outside gene matches: 7. In nucleotides, the CDR3 is TGTGCCAGCAGTTCACAAGGACTAGCGGGAGCTGAGACCCAGTACTTC. Its translation: CASSSQGLAGAETQYF.

This clonotype was seen only a few times. V is TRBV5-8 and J is TRBJ2-2; the D is unclear. This CDR3 has 14 residues. Germline CDR1 SGHTS, CDR2 YDEGEE. With 2 bases removed from V and 0 bases from J, the gap between germline ends came to 5 bases. The CDR3 protein is CASSFTANTGELFF. The CDR3 DNA follows: TGTGCCAGCAGCTTCACTGCGAACACCGGGGAGCTGTTTTTT.

This chain connects TRBV19 to TRBJ1-1; D perhaps matches TRBD1 (5 bases). V lost 5 bases to trimming and J lost 0 bases, with 10 bases between them. Germline-derived CDR1 and CDR2 are LNHDA and SQIVND (reference sequence). The CDR3 length is 14 residues. The CDR3 here is CASSGYRLNTEAFF. CDR3 nucleotide sequence: TGTGCCAGTAGTGGATACAGGCTGAACACTGAAGCTTTCTTT.

This clonotype was seen many times. V usage is TRBV6-2 or TRBV6-3 and J usage is TRBJ2-7, with TRBD2 matching over 13 bases. The CDR3 has 17 amino acids. V trimming: 5 bases; J trimming: 0 bases; junction bases outside the gene matches: 7. Germline V CDR1 and CDR2: MNHEY, SVGEGT. The CDR3 DNA sequence: TGTGCCAGCAGTACCGGGACTAGCGGGATATACTCCTACGAGCAGTACTTC. Translated: CASSTGTSGIYSYEQYF.

This clonotype has ten or more counts. The chain is built from TRBV12-3 or TRBV12-4 and TRBJ2-7; perhaps TRBD1 as D (6 bases). This CDR3 has 14 residues. The germline V and J ends were trimmed by 6 bases and 0 bases, with 12 bases remaining between them. The CDR3: CASSRQESSYEQYF. Written as DNA, the CDR3 is TGTGCCAGCAGCCGACAGGAGAGCTCCTACGAGCAGTACTTC.

This clonotype was recorded at least ten times. The rearrangement uses TRBV28 and TRBJ2-7, with D perhaps TRBD1 or TRBD2 (5 bases each). Trimming stripped 8 bases from V and 3 bases from J, with 14 bases between. This CDR3 spans 13 amino acids. Germline assignment: CDR1 MDHEN and CDR2 SYDVKM. The CDR3 nucleotides are TGTGCCAGCTCGGTGGGGGAACGCTACGAGCAGTACTTC. Translated: CASSVGERYEQYF.

The V and J genes are TRBV20-1 and TRBJ2-1; 12 positions match TRBD2. Germline V gene lookup returns CDR1 DFQATT and CDR2 SNEGSKA (reference sequence). Trimming removed 5 bases from V and 1 base from J; junction bases left unmatched: 3. The CDR3 is 15 amino acids. The CDR3 sequence is CSALTSGSSYNEQFF. The CDR3 nucleotides read TGCAGTGCTCTGACTAGCGGGAGTTCCTACAATGAGCAGTTCTTC.

This clonotype was counted ten times or more. This chain uses TRBV30 with TRBJ1-4; the match to TRBD1 covers 7 bases. Germline lookup yields CDR1 GTSNPN and CDR2 SVGIG (reference sequence). Germline trimming cut 3 bases from V and 0 bases from J; bases unmatched to any gene: 7. CDR3 length equals 16 residues. CDR3 region: CAWRADGTATNEKLFF. DNA for the CDR3: TGTGCCTGGAGGGCGGACGGGACAGCAACTAATGAAAAACTGTTTTTT.